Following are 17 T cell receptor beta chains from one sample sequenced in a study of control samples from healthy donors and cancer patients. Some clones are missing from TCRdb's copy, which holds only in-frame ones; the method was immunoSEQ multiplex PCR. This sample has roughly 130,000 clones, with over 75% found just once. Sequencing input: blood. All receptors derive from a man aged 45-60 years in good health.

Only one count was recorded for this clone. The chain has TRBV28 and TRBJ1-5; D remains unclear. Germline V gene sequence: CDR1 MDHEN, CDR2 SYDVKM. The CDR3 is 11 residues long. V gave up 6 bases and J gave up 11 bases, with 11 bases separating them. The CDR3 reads CASRGGLSQHF. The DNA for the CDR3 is TGTGCCAGCAGGGGCGGGTTGTCCCAGCATTTT.

The CDR3 DNA follows: TGTGCCAGCAGCCAGCGCGGACTAGCCTCCTACAATGAGCAGTTCTTC. This encodes CASSQRGLASYNEQFF. The chain links TRBV4-2 to TRBJ2-1; 8 nucleotides agree with TRBD2. Trimming cost V 3 bases and J 0 bases; bases outside gene matches: 4. CDR3 length equals 16 residues. Per the germline V gene, CDR1 is LGHNA and CDR2 is YNFKEQ.

CDR3 nucleotides: TGTGCCAGCAGTTCGGGACATTCGGAACTGTTTTTT. Translation gives CASSSGHSELFF. The rearrangement joins TRBV6-5 to TRBJ1-4, with D perhaps matching TRBD1 (6 bases). Germline CDR1 MNHEY, CDR2 SVGAGI. V was cut by 4 bases and J by 12 bases, with 12 bases left in between. The CDR3 runs 12 residues.

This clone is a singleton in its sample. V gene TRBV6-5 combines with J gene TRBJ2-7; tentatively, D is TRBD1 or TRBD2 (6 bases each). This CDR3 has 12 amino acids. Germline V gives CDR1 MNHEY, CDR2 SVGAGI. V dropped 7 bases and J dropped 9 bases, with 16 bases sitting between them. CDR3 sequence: CASNPTGGPQYF. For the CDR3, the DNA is TGTGCCAGCAACCCCACCGGGGGCCCGCAGTACTTC.

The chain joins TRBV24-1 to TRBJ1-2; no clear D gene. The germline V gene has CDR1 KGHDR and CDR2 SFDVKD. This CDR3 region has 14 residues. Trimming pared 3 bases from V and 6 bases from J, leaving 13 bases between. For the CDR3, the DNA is TGTGCCACCAGTGATCCCCGTGGTGTAGATGGCTACACCTTC. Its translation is CATSDPRGVDGYTF.

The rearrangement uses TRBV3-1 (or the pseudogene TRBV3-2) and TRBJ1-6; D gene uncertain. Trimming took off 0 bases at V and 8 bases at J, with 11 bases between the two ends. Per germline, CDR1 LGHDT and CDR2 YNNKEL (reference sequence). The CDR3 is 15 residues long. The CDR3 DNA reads TGTGCCAGCAGCCAAGATTGGAGCTTTTATTCACCCCTCCACTTT. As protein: CASSQDWSFYSPLHF.

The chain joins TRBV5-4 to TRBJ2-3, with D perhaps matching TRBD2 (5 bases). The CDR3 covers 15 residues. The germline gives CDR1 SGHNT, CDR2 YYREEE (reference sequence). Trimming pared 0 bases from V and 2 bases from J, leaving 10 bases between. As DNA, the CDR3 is TGTGCCAGCAGCTTGGACGGGGTTGACACAGATACGCAGTATTTT. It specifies CASSLDGVDTDTQYF.

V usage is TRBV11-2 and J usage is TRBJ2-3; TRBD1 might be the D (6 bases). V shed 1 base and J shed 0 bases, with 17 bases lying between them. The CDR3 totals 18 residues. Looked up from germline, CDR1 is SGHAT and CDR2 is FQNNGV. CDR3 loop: CASSLGFWDIKSTDTQYF. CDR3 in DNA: TGTGCCAGCAGCTTAGGTTTCTGGGACATTAAAAGCACAGATACGCAGTATTTT. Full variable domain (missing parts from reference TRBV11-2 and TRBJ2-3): EAGVAQSPRYKIIEKRQSVAFWCNPISGHATLYWYQQILGQGPKLLIQFQNNGVVDDSQLPKDRFSAERLKGVDSTLKIQPAKLEDSAVYLCASSLGFWDIKSTDTQYFGPGTRLTVL.

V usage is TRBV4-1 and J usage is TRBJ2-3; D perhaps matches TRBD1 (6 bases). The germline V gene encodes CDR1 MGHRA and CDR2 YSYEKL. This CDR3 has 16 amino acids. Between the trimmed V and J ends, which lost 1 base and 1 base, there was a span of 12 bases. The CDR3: CASSQVKDRGTDTQYF. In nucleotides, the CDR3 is TGCGCCAGCAGCCAAGTTAAGGACAGAGGCACAGATACGCAGTATTTT.

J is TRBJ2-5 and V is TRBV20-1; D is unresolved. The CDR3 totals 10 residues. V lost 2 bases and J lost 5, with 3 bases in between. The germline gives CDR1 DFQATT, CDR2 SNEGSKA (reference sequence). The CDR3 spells CSARRETQYF. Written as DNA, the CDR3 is TGCAGTGCTAGAAGGGAGACCCAGTACTTC.

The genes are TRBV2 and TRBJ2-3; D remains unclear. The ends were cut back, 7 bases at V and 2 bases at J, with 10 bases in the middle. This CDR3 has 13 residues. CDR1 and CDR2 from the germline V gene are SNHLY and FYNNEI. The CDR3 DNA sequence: TGTGCCAGCACGGTTTTGGCCACAGATACGCAGTATTTT. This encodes CASTVLATDTQYF.

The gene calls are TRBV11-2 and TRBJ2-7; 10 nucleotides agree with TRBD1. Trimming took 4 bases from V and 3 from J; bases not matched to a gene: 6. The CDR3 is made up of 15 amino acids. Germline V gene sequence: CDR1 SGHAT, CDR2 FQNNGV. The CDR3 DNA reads TGTGCCAGCAGCTCGCCGGGACAGGGGATCTACGAGCAGTACTTC. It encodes CASSSPGQGIYEQYF.

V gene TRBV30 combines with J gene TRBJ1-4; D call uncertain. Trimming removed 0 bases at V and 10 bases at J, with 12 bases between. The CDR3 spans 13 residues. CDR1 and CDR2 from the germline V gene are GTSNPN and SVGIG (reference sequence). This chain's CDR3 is CAWSVNSRGKLFF. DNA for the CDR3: TGTGCCTGGAGTGTAAACTCCCGCGGAAAACTGTTTTTT.

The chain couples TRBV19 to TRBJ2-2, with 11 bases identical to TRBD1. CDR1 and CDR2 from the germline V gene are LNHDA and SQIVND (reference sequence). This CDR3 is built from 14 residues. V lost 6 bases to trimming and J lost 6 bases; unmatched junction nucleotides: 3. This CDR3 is CASSLGQGAGELFF. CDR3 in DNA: TGTGCCAGTAGCCTGGGACAGGGGGCCGGGGAGCTGTTTTTT.

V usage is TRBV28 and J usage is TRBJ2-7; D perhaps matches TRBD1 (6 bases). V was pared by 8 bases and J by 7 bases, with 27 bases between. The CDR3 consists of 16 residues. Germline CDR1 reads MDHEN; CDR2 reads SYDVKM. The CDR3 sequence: CASLKTRDKASNEQYF. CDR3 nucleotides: TGTGCCAGCCTTAAAACCCGGGACAAGGCCTCTAATGAGCAGTACTTC.

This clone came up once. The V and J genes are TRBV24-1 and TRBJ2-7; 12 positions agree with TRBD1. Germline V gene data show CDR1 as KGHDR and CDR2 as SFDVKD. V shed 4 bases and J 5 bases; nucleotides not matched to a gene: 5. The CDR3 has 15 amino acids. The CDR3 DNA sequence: TGTGCCACCAGTGACGCCGGGACAGGGGGCAACGAGCAGTACTTC. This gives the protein CATSDAGTGGNEQYF.

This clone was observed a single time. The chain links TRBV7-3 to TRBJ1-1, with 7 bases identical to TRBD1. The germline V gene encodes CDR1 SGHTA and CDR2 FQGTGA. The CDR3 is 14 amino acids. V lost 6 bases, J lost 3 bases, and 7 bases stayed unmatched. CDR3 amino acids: CASRETGKDTEAFF. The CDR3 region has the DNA TGTGCCAGCAGAGAGACAGGGAAAGACACTGAAGCTTTCTTT.